A single sample is the source of the 19 T cell receptor beta chains below, sequenced in a study of PD-1 blockade in classical Hodgkin lymphoma. Brentuximab vedotin exposure varied among the patients, all of whom had relapsed after autologous stem cell transplantation. TCRdb's copy holds only in-frame clones and misses some; the assay was immunoSEQ multiplex PCR. The sample records some 65,000 clones, 70% to 80% being singletons. The source was peripheral blood mononuclear cells (PBMCs), collected before the second cycle of nivolumab. The receptors shown here come from a human donor with classical Hodgkin lymphoma.

V is TRBV11-1 and J is TRBJ2-4; 7 bases are shared with TRBD1. The J segment lost 7 bases and the V segment lost 5 bases, leaving 8 bases of the junction unmatched. CDR1 SGHAT and CDR2 FQDESV come from the germline V gene (reference sequence). The length of the CDR3 is 14 residues. CDR3 DNA: TGTGCCAGCAGCCTAGGGGGCGCCGGGAACATTCAGTACTTC. This encodes CASSLGGAGNIQYF. The complete variable domain, with remaining parts taken from reference TRBV11-1 and TRBJ2-4, reads EAEVAQSPRYKITEKSQAVAFWCDPISGHATLYWYRQILGQGPELLVQFQDESVVDDSQLPKDRFSAERLKGVDSTLKIQPAELGDSAMYLCASSLGGAGNIQYFGAGTRLSVL.

The chain uses TRBV9 and TRBJ2-6, with 12 bases identical to TRBD1. The CDR3 has 20 residues. Germline V lookup: CDR1 SGDLS, CDR2 YYNGEE. After removal of 4 bases from V and 3 bases from J, the junction contained 14 bases not matched to a gene. CDR3 sequence: CASSPRGTGGLLVGANVLTF. As DNA, the CDR3 is TGTGCCAGCAGCCCAAGAGGGACAGGGGGCCTTTTGGTTGGGGCCAACGTCCTGACTTTC. Full variable domain (rest looked up from reference TRBV9 and TRBJ2-6): DSGVTQTPKHLITATGQRVTLRCSPRSGDLSVYWYQQSLDQGLQFLIQYYNGEERAKGNILERFSAQQFPDLHSELNLSSLELGDSALYFCASSPRGTGGLLVGANVLTFGAGSRLTVL.

The chain couples TRBV5-1 to TRBJ2-7; TRBD2 is a possible D gene (5 bases). The germline CDR1 and CDR2 sequences are SGHRS and YFSETQ. V was shortened by 0 bases and J by 7 bases, with 8 bases between the two germline ends. This CDR3 has 12 residues. This CDR3 reads CASSLAGEEQYF. CDR3 DNA sequence: TGCGCCAGCAGCTTGGCCGGGGAAGAGCAGTACTTC.

This clone showed up just once. J is TRBJ2-5 and V is TRBV5-1; 7 nucleotides match TRBD2. With the DNA end fitting TRBJ2-7 better, the J assignment may be wrong. This CDR3 has 13 amino acids. The germline CDR1 and CDR2 sequences are SGHRS and YFSETQ. The CDR3 DNA is TGCGCCAGCAGCCCGGGGGGTCTCTACGAGCAGTACTTC. As protein: CASSPGGLYEQYF.

V usage is TRBV5-1 and J usage is TRBJ2-3, with D possibly being TRBD1 or TRBD2 (5 bases each). Trimming removed 2 bases from V and 4 bases from J, with 8 bases in between. Per the germline V gene, CDR1 is SGHRS and CDR2 is YFSETQ. CDR3 length: 13 amino acids. The CDR3 reads CASSFVGADTQYF. The DNA of the CDR3 is TGCGCCAGCAGCTTTGTGGGGGCAGATACGCAGTATTTT.

The chain carries TRBV19 and TRBJ1-2; D uncertain. Trimming left V 3 bases short and J 5 bases short, with 10 bases between. Germline CDR1 is LNHDA and CDR2 is SQIVND (reference sequence). This CDR3 comprises 13 residues. CDR3 residues: CASSIGRAYGYTF. CDR3 bases: TGTGCCAGTAGTATTGGTCGGGCTTATGGCTACACCTTC.

The chain has TRBV2 and TRBJ1-2; D unclear. CDR3 size: 13 residues. Germline assignment: CDR1 SNHLY and CDR2 FYNNEI. Trimming left V 4 bases short and J 4 bases short, with 10 bases between. CDR3 nucleotides: TGTGCCAGCAGTGGAGCAGAGGTCTATGGCTACACCTTC. Its protein product is CASSGAEVYGYTF.

The chain's CDR3 is CASSPDMGMDNEQFF. Here the CDR3 DNA reads TGTGCCAGCTCACCAGATATGGGTATGGACAATGAGCAGTTCTTC. The gene calls are TRBV18 and TRBJ2-1; D is uncertain. CDR3 length: 15 residues. Germline CDR1 KGHSH, CDR2 LQKENI. The germline V and J ends were trimmed by 2 bases and 5 bases, with 13 bases remaining between them. Based on the CDR3 plus reference TRBV18 and TRBJ2-1, the full variable domain is NAGVMQNPRHLVRRRGQEARLRCSPMKGHSHVYWYRQLPEEGLKFMVYLQKENIIDESGMPKERFSAEFPKEGPSILRIQQVVRGDSAAYFCASSPDMGMDNEQFFGPGTRLTVL.

Only one count was recorded for this clone. This chain joins TRBV27 and TRBJ2-1; no firm D call. Germline V gene data show CDR1 as MNHEY and CDR2 as SMNVEV (reference sequence). This CDR3 is 16 amino acids long. The V gene lost 4 bases and the J gene lost 5 bases, with 18 bases spanning the gap. The CDR3 DNA follows: TGTGCCAGCAGTTGGTCTGAGGACGGAAGAGACAATGAGCAGTTCTTC. It encodes CASSWSEDGRDNEQFF.

The chain uses TRBV7-2 and TRBJ1-2, with TRBD1 identical over 7 bases. Germline V gene data show CDR1 as SGHTA and CDR2 as FQGNSA. V lost 2 bases to trimming and J lost 8 bases; unmatched junction nucleotides: 5. The CDR3 is made up of 13 amino acids. In DNA, the CDR3 is TGTGCCAGCAGCTTAACAGGGGTTCAAGGCTACACCTTC. Translated, it gives CASSLTGVQGYTF.

The V and J genes are TRBV7-3 and TRBJ1-4; D is possibly TRBD1 (5 bases). Germline V gene data show CDR1 as SGHTA and CDR2 as FQGTGA. This CDR3 region has 14 residues. The ends were cut back, 5 bases at V and 8 bases at J, with 15 bases in the middle. The CDR3 DNA sequence: TGTGCCAGCAGCCCCTCCAGGGTTGTAGAAAAACTGTTTTTT. Translating gives CASSPSRVVEKLFF.

The chain combines TRBV18 with TRBJ2-3; no firm D call. CDR1 is KGHSH and CDR2 is LQKENI in the germline V gene. V shed 2 bases and J shed 5 bases, with 8 bases lying between them. The CDR3 length is 13 residues. CDR3 protein: CASSPTVGDTQYF. CDR3 bases: TGTGCCAGCTCACCAACTGTAGGAGATACGCAGTATTTT. Looking up the rest from reference TRBV18 and TRBJ2-3 gives the full variable domain: NAGVMQNPRHLVRRRGQEARLRCSPMKGHSHVYWYRQLPEEGLKFMVYLQKENIIDESGMPKERFSAEFPKEGPSILRIQQVVRGDSAAYFCASSPTVGDTQYFGPGTRLTVL.

The genes are TRBV19 and TRBJ2-1; D is perhaps TRBD1 (5 bases). The CDR3 length is 15 residues. V lost 3 bases, J lost 1 base, and 10 bases lay in between. Germline CDR1 reads LNHDA; CDR2 reads SQIVND (reference sequence). CDR3 residues: CASSISGSSYNEQFF. DNA of the CDR3: TGTGCCAGTAGTATCTCAGGGTCTTCCTACAATGAGCAGTTCTTC.

This clone occurred a few times. This chain connects TRBV9 to TRBJ2-7; D gene uncertain. Germline V gives CDR1 SGDLS, CDR2 YYNGEE. CDR3 size: 12 residues. Trimming took off 3 bases at V and 7 bases at J, with 11 bases between the two ends. The CDR3 bases are TGTGCCAGCAGCGGCCCGGTGGGGGAGCAGTACTTC. Translated, it gives CASSGPVGEQYF.

This rearrangement joins TRBV4-2 to TRBJ2-1, with D possibly matching TRBD2 (6 bases). The CDR3 is 16 residues long. Germline lookup yields CDR1 LGHNA and CDR2 YNFKEQ. Trimming stripped 4 bases from V and 2 bases from J, with 15 bases between. This CDR3 is CASSRRLVVPYNEQFF. CDR3 nucleotide sequence: TGTGCCAGCAGCCGGCGACTAGTAGTCCCCTACAATGAGCAGTTCTTC.

This clone was detected once. This sequence joins TRBV6-1 and TRBJ1-1, with D perhaps matching TRBD1 (5 bases). This CDR3 has 15 amino acids. Germline V lookup: CDR1 MNHNS, CDR2 SASEGT. V lost 0 bases to trimming and J lost 0 bases, with 8 bases between them. CDR3 nucleotide sequence: TGTGCCAGCAGTGAAGCGCGGGGCCTGAACACTGAAGCTTTCTTT. It is translated as CASSEARGLNTEAFF.

This chain connects TRBV5-6 to TRBJ1-2; 10 bases are shared with TRBD1. The V and J ends lost 4 bases and 2 bases, in that order; junction bases with no gene match: 14. The CDR3 has 18 residues. CDR1 and CDR2 from the germline V gene are SGHDT and YYEEEE. CDR3 amino acids: CASSPVRSGQGVNYGYTF. For the CDR3, the DNA is TGTGCCAGCAGCCCAGTACGATCAGGACAGGGGGTAAACTATGGCTACACCTTC. Based on the CDR3 plus reference TRBV5-6 and TRBJ1-2, the full variable domain is DAGVTQSPTHLIKTRGQQVTLRCSPKSGHDTVSWYQQALGQGPQFIFQYYEEEERQRGNFPDRFSGHQFPNYSSELNVNALLLGDSALYLCASSPVRSGQGVNYGYTFGSGTRLTVV.

The genes are TRBV19 and TRBJ2-1; the match to TRBD2 covers 8 bases. The CDR3 covers 13 residues. V shed 1 base and J 10 bases; nucleotides not matched to a gene: 3. Germline V CDR1 and CDR2: LNHDA, SQIVND (reference sequence). This chain's CDR3 is CASSIGLATEQFF. CDR3 sequence (DNA): TGTGCCAGTAGTATAGGACTAGCGACCGAGCAGTTCTTC.

V usage is TRBV18 and J usage is TRBJ2-2; D possibly corresponds to TRBD1 (6 bases). CDR1 is KGHSH and CDR2 is LQKENI in the germline V gene. The CDR3 is 16 amino acids. The germline V and J ends were trimmed by 4 bases and 1 base, with 13 bases remaining between them. Here the CDR3 reads CASSLRRTENTGELFF. The CDR3 DNA follows: TGTGCCAGCTCACTTCGGAGGACAGAGAACACCGGGGAGCTGTTTTTT.